The next 2 T cell receptor beta chains were all read from a single sample in a study of PD-1 blockade in classical Hodgkin lymphoma. The data were produced by immunoSEQ multiplex PCR, yet TCRdb's version contains in-frame clones alone and is incomplete. The repertoire holds about 11,000 clones, over 70% seen once, with less than 11% in the top ten. Each patient experienced a relapse that followed autologous stem cell transplantation, and brentuximab vedotin exposure varied. The sequencing used peripheral blood mononuclear cells (PBMCs), collected at baseline. Receptors originate from a human donor with classical Hodgkin lymphoma.

This chain joins TRBV2 and TRBJ2-7; 9 bases match TRBD2. The germline V gene encodes CDR1 SNHLY and CDR2 FYNNEI. The length of the CDR3 is 14 residues. J was trimmed by 0 bases and V by 5 bases; bases with no gene match: 2. Here the CDR3 DNA reads TGTGCCAGCAGTTCGACTAGCGGCTCCTACGAGCAGTACTTC. Protein sequence: CASSSTSGSYEQYF.

The rearrangement joins TRBV5-1 to TRBJ2-7, with 7 bases aligning to TRBD1. The V gene end was trimmed by 3 bases and the J gene end by 2 bases; junction bases not matched to a gene: 5. Looked up from germline, CDR1 is SGHRS and CDR2 is YFSETQ. The CDR3 totals 14 residues. The CDR3 protein is CASSSGTVTYEQYF. As DNA, the CDR3 is TGCGCCAGCAGCTCCGGGACAGTCACCTACGAGCAGTACTTC.